These T cell receptor beta chains were read from a single sample in a study of shared clonotypes between healthy human individuals. Sequencing used immunoSEQ multiplex PCR; TCRdb keeps in-frame clones, though not all of them. The table shows roughly 480,000 clones, with approximately 79% occurring only once. The sample comprised PBMCs. Every receptor here comes from a woman in her forties in good health. Some clones in this sample may be carry-over from other donors' samples. Both conserved end residues are trimmed from each CDR3.

J | V | CDR3
TRBJ1-4 | TRBV28 | ASSLNREKLF
TRBJ2-1 | TRBV7-8 | ASSFRPAGGKDEQF
TRBJ2-3 | TRBV4-1 | ASSQDGTSGLTDTQY
TRBJ2-7 | TRBV10-3 | AISLGWRENHEQY
TRBJ2-1 | TRBV15 | ATSTILEQF
TRBJ2-1 | TRBV18 | ASSPTSGRVSNEQF
TRBJ2-7 | TRBV11-2 | ASSRTDRGYEQY
TRBJ1-2 | TRBV27 | ASSSRGGGGYGYT
TRBJ1-6 | TRBV28 | ASSDRPDSPLH
TRBJ2-5 | TRBV4-1 | ASSQESGSGALGTQY
TRBJ2-3 | TRBV6-6 | ASSSFGTDTQY
TRBJ2-7 | TRBV20-1 | SAGGSIEQY
TRBJ2-7 | TRBV7-2 | ASSSGLAGEQY
TRBJ2-1 | TRBV5-1 | ASVLGGPYNEQF
TRBJ2-3 | TRBV5-1 | ASSLGRGNTDTQY
TRBJ2-4 | TRBV5-6 | ASSWGQDIAKNIQY
TRBJ2-1 | TRBV9 | ASSAAGGYNEQF
TRBJ2-3 | TRBV11-3 | ASSRGLAGDTQY
TRBJ2-2 | TRBV28 | ASSFPSGAHRELF
TRBJ2-1 | TRBV28 | ASNLMGLAGNEQF
TRBJ2-3 | TRBV7-9 | ASSQGLALGRDTQY
TRBJ1-2 | TRBV11-2 | ASSLGQEGGGGYT
TRBJ2-2 | TRBV7-2 | ASNQPRRGFGELF
TRBJ2-3 | TRBV18 | ASSAGTDTQY
TRBJ1-2 | TRBV6-5 | ASSYSIMVLDGYT
TRBJ1-1 | TRBV21-1 | ASSKRCDSTNTEAF
TRBJ1-5 | TRBV4-3 | ASSPSRARGVNQPQH
TRBJ2-5 | TRBV9 | ASSVGISETQY
TRBJ1-3 | TRBV18 | ASSRGQAGNTIY
TRBJ2-7 | TRBV7-8 | ASSLRTPTGLAGPRAFYEQY
TRBJ2-7 | TRBV7-3 | ASSPGRGNYEQY
TRBJ1-5 | TRBV11-2 | ASSLARQGPQH
TRBJ1-3 | TRBV30 | AWTRKWYGSGNTIY